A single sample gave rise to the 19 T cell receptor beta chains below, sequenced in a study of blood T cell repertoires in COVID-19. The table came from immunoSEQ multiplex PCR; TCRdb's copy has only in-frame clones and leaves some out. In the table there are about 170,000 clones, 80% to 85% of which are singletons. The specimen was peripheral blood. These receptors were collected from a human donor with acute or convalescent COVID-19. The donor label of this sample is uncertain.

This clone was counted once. The chain's CDR3 is CASKTRDSQNYGYTF. The CDR3 coding sequence is TGTGCCAGTAAAACCCGGGACAGTCAGAACTATGGCTACACCTTC. This chain joins TRBV19 and TRBJ1-2; TRBD1 aligns across 7 bases. Trimming cost V 7 bases and J 2 bases; bases outside gene matches: 10. The CDR3 sequence is 15 residues long. Germline CDR1 and CDR2: LNHDA and SQIVND (reference sequence).

CDR3: CASSSSVGGPDTQYF. As DNA, the CDR3 is TGCGCCAGCAGCTCCAGTGTGGGGGGGCCGGATACGCAGTATTTT. This rearrangement joins TRBV5-1 to TRBJ2-3, with a weak D call TRBD2 (7 bases). This CDR3 is built from 15 residues. The V end was cut by 3 bases, the J end by 6 bases, with 17 bases between. Germline V lookup: CDR1 SGHRS, CDR2 YFSETQ.

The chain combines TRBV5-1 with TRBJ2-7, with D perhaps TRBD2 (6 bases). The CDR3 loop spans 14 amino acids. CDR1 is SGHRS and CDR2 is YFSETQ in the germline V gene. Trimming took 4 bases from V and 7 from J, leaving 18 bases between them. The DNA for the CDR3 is TGCGCCAGCAGCCGGCTGGAGGGTGGAGGGGAGCAGTACTTC. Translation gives CASSRLEGGGEQYF. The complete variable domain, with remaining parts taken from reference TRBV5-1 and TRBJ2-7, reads KAGVTQTPRYLIKTRGQQVTLSCSPISGHRSVSWYQQTPGQGLQFLFEYFSETQRNKGNFPGRFSGRQFSNSRSEMNVSTLELGDSALYLCASSRLEGGGEQYFGPGTRLTVT.

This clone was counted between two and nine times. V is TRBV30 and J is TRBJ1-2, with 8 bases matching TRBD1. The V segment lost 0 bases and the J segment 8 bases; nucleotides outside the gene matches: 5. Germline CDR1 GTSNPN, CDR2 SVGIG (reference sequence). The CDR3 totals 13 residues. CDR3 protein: CAWSVGGTGGYTF. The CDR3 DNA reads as TGTGCCTGGAGTGTAGGTGGGACAGGCGGCTACACCTTC. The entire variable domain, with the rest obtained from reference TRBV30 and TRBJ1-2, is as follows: SQTIHQWPATLVQPVGSPLSLECTVEGTSNPNLYWYRQAAGRGLQLLFYSVGIGQISSEVPQNLSASRPQDRQFILSSKKLLLSDSGFYLCAWSVGGTGGYTFGSGTRLTVV.

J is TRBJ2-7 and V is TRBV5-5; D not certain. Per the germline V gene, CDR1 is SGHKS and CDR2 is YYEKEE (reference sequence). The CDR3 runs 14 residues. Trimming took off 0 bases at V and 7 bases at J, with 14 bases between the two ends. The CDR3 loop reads CASSLDLNVSEQYF. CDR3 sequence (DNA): TGTGCCAGCAGCTTGGACTTGAATGTATCTGAGCAGTACTTC.

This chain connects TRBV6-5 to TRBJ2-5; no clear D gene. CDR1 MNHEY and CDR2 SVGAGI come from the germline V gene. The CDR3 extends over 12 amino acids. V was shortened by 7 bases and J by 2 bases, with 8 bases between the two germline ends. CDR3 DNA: TGTGCCAGCACTCCGGGTCAAGAGACCCAGTACTTC. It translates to CASTPGQETQYF.

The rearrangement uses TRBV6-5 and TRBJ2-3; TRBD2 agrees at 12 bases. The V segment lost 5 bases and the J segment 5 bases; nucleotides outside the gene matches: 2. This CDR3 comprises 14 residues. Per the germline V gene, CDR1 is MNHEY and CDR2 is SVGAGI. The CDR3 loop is CASSQTSGGDTQYF. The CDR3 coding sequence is TGTGCCAGCAGTCAGACTAGCGGGGGAGATACGCAGTATTTT.

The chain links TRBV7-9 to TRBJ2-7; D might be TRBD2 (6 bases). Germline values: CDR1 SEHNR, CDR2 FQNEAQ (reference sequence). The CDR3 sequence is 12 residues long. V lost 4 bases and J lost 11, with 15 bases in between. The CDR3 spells CASSSSSDQEYF. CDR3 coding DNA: TGTGCCAGCAGCTCCTCTAGCGATCAGGAGTACTTC. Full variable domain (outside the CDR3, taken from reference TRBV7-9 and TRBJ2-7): DTGVSQNPRHKITKRGQNVTFRCDPISEHNRLYWYRQTLGQGPEFLTYFQNEAQLEKSRLLSDRFSAERPKGSFSTLEIQRTEQGDSAMYLCASSSSSDQEYFGPGTRLTVT.

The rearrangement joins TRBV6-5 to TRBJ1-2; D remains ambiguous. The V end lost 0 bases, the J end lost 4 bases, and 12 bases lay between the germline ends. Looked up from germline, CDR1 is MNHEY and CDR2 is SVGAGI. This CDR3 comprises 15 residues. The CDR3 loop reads CASSYSMMAGYGYTF. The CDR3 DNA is TGTGCCAGCAGTTACTCCATGATGGCGGGCTATGGCTACACCTTC.

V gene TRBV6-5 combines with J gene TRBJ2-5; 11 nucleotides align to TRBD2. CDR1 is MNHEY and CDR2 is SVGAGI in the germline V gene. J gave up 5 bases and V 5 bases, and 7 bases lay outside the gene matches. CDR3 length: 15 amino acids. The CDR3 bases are TGTGCCAGCAGTACACTAGCGGGAGTTTTTGAGACCCAGTACTTC. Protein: CASSTLAGVFETQYF.

CDR3 in amino acids: CASSLADTDEQFF. The CDR3 bases are TGTGCCAGCAGCTTAGCTGACACGGATGAGCAGTTCTTC. V is TRBV7-2 and J is TRBJ2-1; D is uncertain. In germline, CDR1 is SGHTA, CDR2 FQGNSA. V was pared by 0 bases and J by 8 bases, with 8 bases between. The CDR3 has 13 residues.

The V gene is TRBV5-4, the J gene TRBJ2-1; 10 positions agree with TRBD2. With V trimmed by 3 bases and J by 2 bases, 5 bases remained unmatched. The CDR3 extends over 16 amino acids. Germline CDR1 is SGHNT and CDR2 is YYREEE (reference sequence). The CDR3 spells CASSYAGTSAYNEQFF. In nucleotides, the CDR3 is TGTGCCAGCAGCTACGCCGGGACTAGCGCCTACAATGAGCAGTTCTTC.

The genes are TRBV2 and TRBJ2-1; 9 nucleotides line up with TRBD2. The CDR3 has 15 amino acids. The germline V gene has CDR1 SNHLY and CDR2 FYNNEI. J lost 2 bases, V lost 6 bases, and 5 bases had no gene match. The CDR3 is CASRPLAGPYNEQFF. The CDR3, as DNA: TGTGCCAGCAGACCCCTAGCGGGGCCCTACAATGAGCAGTTCTTC.

The CDR3 loop reads CASSPQDRVKTGELFF. CDR3 coding DNA: TGTGCCAGCAGCCCTCAGGACAGGGTGAAAACCGGGGAGCTGTTTTTT. This chain uses TRBV7-3 with TRBJ2-2; TRBD1 matches 8 bases. This CDR3 spans 16 amino acids. Germline CDR1 reads SGHTA; CDR2 reads FQGTGA. Trimming at V came to 5 bases and at J to 5 bases, leaving 10 bases not matched to a gene.

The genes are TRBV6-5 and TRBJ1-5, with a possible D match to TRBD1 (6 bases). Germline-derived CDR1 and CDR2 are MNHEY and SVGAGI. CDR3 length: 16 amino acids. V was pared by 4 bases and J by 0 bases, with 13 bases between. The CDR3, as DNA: TGTGCCAGCAGTTCTGGACAGCTTGGTAGCAATCAGCCCCAGCATTTT. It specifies CASSSGQLGSNQPQHF.

DNA of the CDR3: TGTGCCACCCGCGCGGAGTTGAACACTGAAGCTTTCTTT. It is translated as CATRAELNTEAFF. The genes are TRBV6-5 and TRBJ1-1; D is undetermined. Trimming left V 10 bases short and J 0 bases short, with 12 bases between. Per germline, CDR1 MNHEY and CDR2 SVGAGI. CDR3 size: 13 residues.

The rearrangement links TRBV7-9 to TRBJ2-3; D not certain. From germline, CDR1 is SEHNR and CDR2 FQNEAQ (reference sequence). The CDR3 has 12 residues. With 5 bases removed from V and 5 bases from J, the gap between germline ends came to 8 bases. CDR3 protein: CASSPRVDTQYF. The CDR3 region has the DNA TGTGCCAGCAGCCCCCGCGTAGATACGCAGTATTTT.

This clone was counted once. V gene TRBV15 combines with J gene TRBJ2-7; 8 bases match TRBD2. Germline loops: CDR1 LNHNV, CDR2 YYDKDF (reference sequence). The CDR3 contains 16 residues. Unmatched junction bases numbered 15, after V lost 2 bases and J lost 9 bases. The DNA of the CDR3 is TGTGCCACCAGCAGATCCTGGACTAGCAGCCTCGACGGGCAGTACTTC. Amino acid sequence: CATSRSWTSSLDGQYF.

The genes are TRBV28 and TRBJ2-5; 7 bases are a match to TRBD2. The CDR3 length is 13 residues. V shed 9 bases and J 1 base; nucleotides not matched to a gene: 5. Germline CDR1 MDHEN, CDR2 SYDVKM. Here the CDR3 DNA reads TGTGCCAGTTGGGAGGGGATCCAAGAGACCCAGTACTTC. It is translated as CASWEGIQETQYF.